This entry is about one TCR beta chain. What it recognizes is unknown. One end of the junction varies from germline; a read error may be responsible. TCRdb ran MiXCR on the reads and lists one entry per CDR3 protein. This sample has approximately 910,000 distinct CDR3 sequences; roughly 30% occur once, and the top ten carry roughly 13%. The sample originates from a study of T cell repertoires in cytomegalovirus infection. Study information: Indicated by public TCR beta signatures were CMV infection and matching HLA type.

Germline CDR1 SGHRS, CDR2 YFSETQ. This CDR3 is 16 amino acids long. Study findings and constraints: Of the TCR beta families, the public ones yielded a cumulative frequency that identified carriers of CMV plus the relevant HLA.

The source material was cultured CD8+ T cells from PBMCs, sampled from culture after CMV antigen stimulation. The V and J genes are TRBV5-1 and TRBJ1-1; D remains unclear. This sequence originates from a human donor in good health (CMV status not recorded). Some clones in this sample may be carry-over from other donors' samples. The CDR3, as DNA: TGCGCCGGCAGCTTGGGAACAGCCCAAAGGTGGGATGAAGCTTTCTTT. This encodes CAGSLGTAQRWDEAFF.